The source of this TCR beta chain is a study of regulatory T cells in long-lasting Graves disease. iRepertoire HTBI primers and Arm-PCR of CDR3 regions built TCR beta libraries. TCRdb redid the calling of the multiplex PCR reads with MiXCR, one entry per CDR3 protein. The sample lists 700,000 or so distinct CDR3 sequences; about 30% were seen once. Time point of the sample: persistent/refractory GD, antithyroid drugs over 5 years with positive TRAb. PBMC-derived RNA was used for the TCR library. This TCR derives from a female donor with Graves disease. The sequencing here drew on peripheral blood mononuclear cells (PBMCs), taken when the disease was refractory, from a patient treated with antithyroid drugs.

The CDR3 nucleotides are TGTGCCAGCAGACACCACCGGGGACAGGGGGGATATAGCAATCAGCCCCAGCATTTT. It encodes CASRHHRGQGGYSNQPQHF. The chain recombines TRBV28 with TRBJ1-5; 11 positions agree with TRBD1. CDR3 length: 19 residues. V dropped 6 bases and J dropped 0; count of bases not matched to a gene: 13. The germline gives CDR1 MDHEN, CDR2 SYDVKM.